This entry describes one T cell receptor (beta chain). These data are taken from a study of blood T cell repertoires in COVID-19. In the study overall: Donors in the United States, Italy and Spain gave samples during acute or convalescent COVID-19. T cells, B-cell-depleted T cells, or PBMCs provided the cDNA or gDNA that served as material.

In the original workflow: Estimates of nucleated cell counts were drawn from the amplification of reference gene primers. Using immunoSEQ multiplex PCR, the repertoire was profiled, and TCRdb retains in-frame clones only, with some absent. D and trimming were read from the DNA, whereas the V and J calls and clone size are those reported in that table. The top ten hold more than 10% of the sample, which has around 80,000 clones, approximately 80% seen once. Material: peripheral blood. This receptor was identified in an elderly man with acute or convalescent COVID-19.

CDR3 DNA: TGTGCCAGCAGCGCGCCCCCGGGACAGGCAAATGAAAAACTGTTTTTT. Translated: CASSAPPGQANEKLFF. This chain joins TRBV9 and TRBJ1-4; the match to TRBD1 covers 8 bases. The CDR3 spans 16 residues. J lost 5 bases, V lost 3 bases, and 9 bases had no gene match. From germline, CDR1 is SGDLS and CDR2 YYNGEE.